This T cell receptor beta chain is drawn from a study of spatial heterogeneity in lung cancer. A single record per CDR3 protein comes from TCRdb applying MiXCR to the 5' RACE reads. The table lists 800 to 1,100 distinct CDR3 sequences, around 7.2% of them singletons. Indicated time point: sample taken at primary tumor resection. CDR3 length equals 15 residues. Trimming stripped 3 bases from V and 1 base from J, with 11 bases between. Germline V gene sequence: CDR1 SNHLY, CDR2 FYNNEI. There are many counts of this clonotype. Sample: normal lung tissue next to the tumor, taken at surgery. This chain connects TRBV2 to TRBJ2-3, with D possibly being TRBD1 (6 bases). The TCR sequence derives from a male donor with early-stage non-small cell lung cancer. CDR3 nucleotides: TGTGCCAGCAGTGAGCTTAGGACAGGCACAGATACGCAGTATTTT. This gives the protein CASSELRTGTDTQYF.